The source of this T cell receptor beta chain is a study of human T cells and chemical hapten exposure. V shed 3 bases and J 0 bases; nucleotides not matched to a gene: 7. From germline, CDR1 is DFQATT and CDR2 SNEGSKA (reference sequence). CDR3 size: 15 residues. TCRdb ran MiXCR on the RACE reads and lists one entry per CDR3 protein. The sample yields some 200,000 distinct CDR3 sequences, about 22% seen once. Time point denoted: patch test 1, 2 weeks after DPC sensitization. The treatment was: therapeutic diphenylcyclopropenone sensitization with weekly scalp DPC. The receptor comes from a woman between 45 and 65 years old with alopecia areata. Some clones in this sample may be carry-over from other donors' samples. This rearrangement joins TRBV20-1 to TRBJ1-2, with 7 nucleotides matching TRBD1. The specimen was whole blood, collected in connection with sensitization to the hapten diphenylcyclopropenone (DPC). In DNA form, the CDR3 reads TGCAGTGCTAGTTCACGGGACAGCTCTAACTATGGCTACACCTTC. This codes for CSASSRDSSNYGYTF.